This TCR beta chain was sequenced in a study of T cell responses to AZD1222 COVID-19 vaccine (dated by TCRdb to about 2021). Study-level background: AZD1222 recipients whose second dose came at about 4 weeks and those whose second dose came at about 12 weeks were combined into one group, since spike-specific TCR depth and breadth did not differ between the two schedules. Trial participants were enrolled by age into 18-55, 56-69 and 70-plus year subgroups, with roughly 160, 29 and 62 TCR-sequenced participants respectively. A total of 230 to 250 trial participants underwent TCR sequencing, of whom about 210 had received two doses of AZD1222 and 26 had received two doses of the MenACWY control vaccine.

This clone was found once. What antigen it recognizes has not been identified. The input lacks base qualities; no much larger clone sits a single base away. Taken with the paper, the label for time point translates to: baseline before first vaccination. The vaccinee samples were drawn from two UK trials, COV001 and COV002, one of which was a single-blind randomized controlled phase 2/3 trial testing AZD1222 (ChAdOx1 nCoV-19) in healthy adults. For TCRbeta chain sequencing, PBMC samples were collected from trial participants at day 0 and at day 28 after the second dose. Study-wide findings and limitations: The 56-69-year group was small, and its depth increase did not reach significance, likely because of low power. A significant rise in spike-specific TCR breadth and depth was observed after two AZD1222 doses relative to day 0 and relative to MenACWY recipients. Reportedly, close to half of the unique spike-specific TCRs recognized epitopes lying outside the regions that are mutated in the B.1.351 and B.1.1.7 variants. CD4 TCRs associated with the vaccine covered the entire spike protein, and the dominant responses were in regions 160-218 and 743-854. Participants were mostly white British, with more females than males. The authors suggested clonal diversity may have been underestimated. Because no day 14 peak-response samples were available, the repertoires could be characterized only after the peak T cell response. Conclusions about previously exposed vaccinees are limited because only five to seven AZD1222 recipients were SARS-CoV-2 seropositive at baseline.

The CDR3 regions of human TCRbeta chains were subjected to immunosequencing. On the study's bioinformatics: Repertoire TCRs were matched against a reference library of SARS-CoV-2-specific TCRs generated with the MIRA antigen-specificity platform. Breadth meant the fraction of unique TCRs that were SARS-CoV-2-associated, whereas depth meant the fraction of total T cells that were SARS-CoV-2-associated. Using the MIRA data, each spike-specific TCR was mapped to the spike region that the TCR reacts to and placed in a CD4 or CD8 class. Log10-transformed breadth and depth values were compared by one-way ANOVA with Sidak's multiple comparisons tests. Held by TCRdb, this immuneACCESS table contains in-frame sequences only and omits some clones. Under half of the omission traces to an unresolved V gene where checked; the cause of the rest is unknown. The V and J calls and clone size were taken over from that table, and D and trimming were inferred from the DNA. Here the sample has 95,000 to 150,000 clones; approximately 83% occur a single time. 9.4% of the sample belongs to the ten largest clones.

CDR1 and CDR2, per the germline V gene, are SGHNT and YENEEA. The CDR3, cysteine through phenylalanine, is 15 amino acids long. The DNA shown is the 45-base CDR3, in frame from base 1. Ends trimmed: V by 8 bases, J by 7 bases; bases unmatched to a gene: 7. The origin of this receptor is an adult in good health. This chain is built from TRBV11-3 and TRBJ2-2; the junction holds 13 bases that match TRBD2. The sequences come from peripheral blood, collected on day 0 of AZD1222 vaccination. The nucleotides read TGTGCCAGCGGAAGGACTAGCGGGGGAGGCGGGGAGCTGTTTTTT. Its protein is CASGRTSGGGGELFF.